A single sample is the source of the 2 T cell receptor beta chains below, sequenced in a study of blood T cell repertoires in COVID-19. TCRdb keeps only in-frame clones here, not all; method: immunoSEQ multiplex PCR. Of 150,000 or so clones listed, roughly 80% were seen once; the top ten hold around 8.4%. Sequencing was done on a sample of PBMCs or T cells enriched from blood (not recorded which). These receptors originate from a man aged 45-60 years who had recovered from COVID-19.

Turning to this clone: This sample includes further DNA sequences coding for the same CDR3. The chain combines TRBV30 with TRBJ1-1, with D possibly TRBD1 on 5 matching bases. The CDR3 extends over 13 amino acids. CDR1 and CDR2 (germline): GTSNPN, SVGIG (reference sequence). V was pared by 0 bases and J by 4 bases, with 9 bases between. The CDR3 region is CAWSVTGGTEAFF. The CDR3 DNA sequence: TGTGCCTGGAGTGTCACGGGGGGCACTGAAGCTTTCTTT.

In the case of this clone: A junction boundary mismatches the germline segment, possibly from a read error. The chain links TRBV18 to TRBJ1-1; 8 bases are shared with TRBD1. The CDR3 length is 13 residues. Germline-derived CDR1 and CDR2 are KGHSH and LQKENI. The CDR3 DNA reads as TGTGCCAGCTCACCACCCGGGACAGGCCCGCGGAACTTT. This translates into CASSPPGTGPRNF.